This T cell receptor (beta chain) was observed in a study of T-cell reconstitution after alpha-beta-depleted transplantation in children. Study-level points and caveats: T-cell counts and diversity were attributed mostly to newly produced T cells one year after transplant.

Construction of the TCRbeta library involved unique molecular identifiers. TCRdb processed the PCR reads anew with MiXCR; each CDR3 protein has one entry. The sample has around 250,000 distinct CDR3 sequences, 8.2% seen once. This clonotype is a singleton in its sample. Its antigen remains unidentified. A much larger clone is a single base away; this may be a read error. The CDR3 runs to 14 residues. Germline V gene data show CDR1 as ENHRY and CDR2 as SYGVKD. The source of this sequence is a male patient younger than 18 who had a stem cell transplant for acute lymphoblastic leukemia, so the T cells may come from the graft donor. V gene TRBV10-3 combines with J gene TRBJ1-1; TRBD1 is a possible D gene (5 bases). Sequences were derived from PBMCs, mostly from graft donor cells, sampled 180 days after TCRalphabeta/CD19-depleted stem cell transplant. CDR3 bases: TGTGTCATCAGTGGGGGGTCGGGGAACACTGAAGCTTTCTTT. Translated, it gives CVISGGSGNTEAFF.